This T cell receptor (beta chain) was captured in a study of beta chain features in type 1 diabetes. On the study more broadly: Some 110,000,000 sorted cells were examined across all samples.

The CDR3 extends over 13 amino acids. The V gene lost 7 bases and the J gene lost 0 bases, with 12 bases spanning the gap. Germline-derived CDR1 and CDR2 are SQVTM and ANQGSEA. The isolated RNA, all of it, was reverse transcribed, so expressed TCRB transcripts were what got sequenced. Clones were read by immunoSEQ multiplex PCR, and TCRdb kept only the in-frame ones, dropping some. The sample lists 300,000 to 400,000 clones, 10% to 15% seen once, with around 0.02% in the top ten. In regard to this clone: Its antigen remains unknown.

Donors contributed one heparinised blood draw apiece, averaging roughly 0.12 L. Markers CD45RO/CCR7/CD25/CD127/CD95/CD27 served to sort CD4+ naive, central memory, regulatory and stem cell-like memory cells. Study-level findings and limits: Within the patient group, naive, central memory and Treg TCRB repertoires appeared more similar to each other than within healthy donors.

This receptor was obtained from a man aged 18 to 30 in good health. The chain recombines TRBV29-1 with TRBJ1-1; D is undetermined. The sample taken for sequencing was naive CD4+ T cells from blood. The CDR3 here is CSGAPRLNTEAFF. The CDR3 bases are TGCAGCGGAGCCCCCAGGTTGAACACTGAAGCTTTCTTT.